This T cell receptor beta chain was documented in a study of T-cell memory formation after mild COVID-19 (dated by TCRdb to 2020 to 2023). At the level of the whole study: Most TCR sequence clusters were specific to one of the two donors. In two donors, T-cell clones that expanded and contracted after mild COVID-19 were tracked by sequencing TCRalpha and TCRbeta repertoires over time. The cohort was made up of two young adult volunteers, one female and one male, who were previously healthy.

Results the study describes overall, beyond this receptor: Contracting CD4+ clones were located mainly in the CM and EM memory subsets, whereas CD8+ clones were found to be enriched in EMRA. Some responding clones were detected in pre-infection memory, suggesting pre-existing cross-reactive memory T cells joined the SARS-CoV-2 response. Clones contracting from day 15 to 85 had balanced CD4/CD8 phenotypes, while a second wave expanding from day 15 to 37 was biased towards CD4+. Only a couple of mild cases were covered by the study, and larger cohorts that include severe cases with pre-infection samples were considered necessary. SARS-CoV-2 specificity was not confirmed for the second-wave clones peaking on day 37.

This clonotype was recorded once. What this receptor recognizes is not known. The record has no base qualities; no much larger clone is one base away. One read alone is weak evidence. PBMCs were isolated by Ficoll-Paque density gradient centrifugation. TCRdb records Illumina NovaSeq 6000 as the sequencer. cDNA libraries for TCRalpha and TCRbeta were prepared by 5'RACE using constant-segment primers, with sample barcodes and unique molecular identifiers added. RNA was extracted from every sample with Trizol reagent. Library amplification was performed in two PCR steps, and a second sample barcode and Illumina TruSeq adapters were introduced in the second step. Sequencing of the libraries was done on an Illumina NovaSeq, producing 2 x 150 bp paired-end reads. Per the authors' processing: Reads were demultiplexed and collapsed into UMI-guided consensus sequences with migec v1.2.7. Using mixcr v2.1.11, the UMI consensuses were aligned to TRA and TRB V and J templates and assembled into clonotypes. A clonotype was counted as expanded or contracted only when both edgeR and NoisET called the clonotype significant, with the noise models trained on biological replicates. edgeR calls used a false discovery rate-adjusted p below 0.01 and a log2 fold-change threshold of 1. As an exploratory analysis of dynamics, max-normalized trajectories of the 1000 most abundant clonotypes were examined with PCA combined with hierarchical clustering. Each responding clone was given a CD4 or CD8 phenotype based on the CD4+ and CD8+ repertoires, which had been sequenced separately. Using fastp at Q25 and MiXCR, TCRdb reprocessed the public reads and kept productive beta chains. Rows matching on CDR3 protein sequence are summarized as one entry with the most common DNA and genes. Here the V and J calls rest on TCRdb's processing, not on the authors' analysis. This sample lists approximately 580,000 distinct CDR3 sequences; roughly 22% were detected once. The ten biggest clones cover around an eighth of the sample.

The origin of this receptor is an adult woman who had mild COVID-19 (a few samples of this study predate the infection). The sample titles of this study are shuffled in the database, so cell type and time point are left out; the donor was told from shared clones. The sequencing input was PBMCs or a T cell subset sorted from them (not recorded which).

The DNA sequence is TGTGCCAGCAGCTTTAGTGTCTATGGCTACACCTTC. It specifies CASSFSVYGYTF. The sequence is built from TRBV7-2 and TRBJ1-2, with the D gene call left open. From its cysteine to its phenylalanine, the CDR3 spans 12 amino acids. Of the read, only the CDR3 DNA is kept; its 36 bases are in frame from base 1. According to the germline V gene, CDR1 reads SGHTA and CDR2 reads FQGNSA. V loses 3 bases, J loses 4 bases, and the germline ends lie 6 bases apart.